This TCR beta chain was sequenced during a study of blood T cell repertoires in COVID-19. Produced via immunoSEQ multiplex PCR; TCRdb's table is partial and in-frame only. This table has some 200,000 clones, 75% to 90% appearing once. The sequence came from a woman between 55 and 75 years old with acute or convalescent COVID-19. Material: peripheral blood.

The CDR3 sequence: CSAGQTNQPQHF. CDR3 bases: TGCAGCGCCGGACAAACCAATCAGCCCCAGCATTTT. The chain couples TRBV29-1 to TRBJ1-5; a weak D match, TRBD1 (5 bases). This CDR3 is built from 12 residues. CDR1 and CDR2 (germline): SQVTM, ANQGSEA. Trimming removed 7 bases from V and 3 bases from J, with 10 bases in between.